Detailed here is one T cell receptor beta chain. The donors (healthy individuals) were bone marrow donors. The data belong to a study of cytomegalovirus exposure and HLA in healthy donors. The V and J ends lost 6 bases and 0 bases, in that order; junction bases with no gene match: 6. The CDR3 consists of 15 residues. Germline lookup yields CDR1 SGHTA and CDR2 FQGNSA. Primers for the PCR totalled 60 Vbeta and 13 Jbeta. Only in-frame clones appear in the TCRdb table, and some are missing; sequencing was by immunoSEQ multiplex PCR. The top ten clones hold over 15% of a sample with about 82,000 clones, around 80% of them seen once.

Sequenced material: PBMCs. The genes are TRBV7-2 and TRBJ1-2; TRBD1 matches at 8 bases. The TCR was taken from a man in his 70s in good health and CMV-seropositive. CDR3 region: CASSPTGGTNYGYTF. The CDR3 DNA follows: TGTGCCAGCAGTCCTACAGGGGGGACTAACTATGGCTACACCTTC.